The 22 T cell receptor beta chains given below trace back to one sample, sequenced in a study of ipilimumab plus nivolumab after autologous stem cell transplantation (dated by TCRdb to the early 2020s). Libraries were prepared through the immunoSEQ multiplex PCR assay. Not all clones reach the TCRdb copy of this immuneACCESS table, which keeps in-frame sequences only. Checked studies attribute under half of the gap to unresolved V genes and leave the rest unexplained. Counted in this sample were about 40,000 clones; about 92% of them appeared once. 0.9% of the sample comes from the top ten. The sample in question was PBMCs, obtained in a trial of ipilimumab plus nivolumab as post-transplant consolidation. The receptor set was obtained from a male donor with multiple myeloma.

The chain recombines TRBV2 with TRBJ2-7; perhaps TRBD2 as D (5 bases). This CDR3 contains 14 residues. Between the trimmed V and J ends, which lost 4 bases and 2 bases, there was a span of 12 bases. Germline V gives CDR1 SNHLY, CDR2 FYNNEI. The CDR3 region has the DNA TGTGCCAGCAGTGGCGGGTTCGTTCCCTACGAGCAGTACTTC. It is translated as CASSGGFVPYEQYF.

The V and J genes are TRBV28 and TRBJ2-7; perhaps D is TRBD1 or TRBD2 (6 bases each). Trimming left V 5 bases short and J 3 bases short, with 14 bases between. CDR1 is MDHEN and CDR2 is SYDVKM in the germline V gene. The CDR3 spans 14 residues. The CDR3 DNA sequence: TGTGCCAGCAGTCCACAGGGACTCGACTACGAGCAGTACTTC. This gives the protein CASSPQGLDYEQYF.

On this clone itself: Its ends do not fully match the called genes, so a read error is possible. This sequence joins TRBV2 and TRBJ2-2; the match to TRBD2 covers 12 bases. The CDR3 is made up of 16 amino acids. Germline V gene lookup returns CDR1 SNHLY and CDR2 FYNNEI. CDR3 in DNA: TGTGCCAGCAGGGAAGGACTAGCGGGAAACACCGGGGAGCTGTTTTTT. Protein sequence: CASREGLAGNTGELFF.

This clone was counted a few times. J is TRBJ1-2 and V is TRBV5-3; D gene uncertain. Being an ORF, TRBV5-3 has a function that is uncertain. With 0 bases removed from V and 4 bases from J, the gap between germline ends came to 7 bases. The CDR3 covers 13 residues. The CDR3 sequence is CARSLGPTYGYTF. The CDR3 DNA is TGTGCCAGAAGCTTGGGACCCACCTATGGCTACACCTTC.

The J gene is TRBJ1-1, the V gene TRBV19, with unresolved D. CDR1 LNHDA and CDR2 SQIVND come from the germline V gene (reference sequence). Trimming shortened V by 5 bases and J by 1 base, and 14 bases separated the two germline ends. The CDR3 has 15 amino acids. Here the CDR3 DNA reads TGTGCCAGTAGTCTCCCAGCCCCGGCGAACACTGAAGCTTTCTTT. Translation gives CASSLPAPANTEAFF. The entire variable domain, with the rest obtained from reference TRBV19 and TRBJ1-1, is as follows: DGGITQSPKYLFRKEGQNVTLSCEQNLNHDAMYWYRQDPGQGLRLIYYSQIVNDFQKGDIAEGYSVSREKKESFPLTVTSAQKNPTAFYLCASSLPAPANTEAFFGQGTRLTVV.

This chain joins TRBV18 and TRBJ1-2; no clear D gene. The CDR3 is made up of 12 amino acids. Germline assignment: CDR1 KGHSH and CDR2 LQKENI. The V end lost 4 bases, the J end lost 6 bases, and 9 bases lay between the germline ends. CDR3 in DNA: TGTGCCAGCTCACTCGGGGTAAATGGCTACACCTTC. Translating gives CASSLGVNGYTF.

This chain links TRBV6-6 with TRBJ1-6, with 8 positions matching TRBD1. Germline V gives CDR1 MNHNY, CDR2 SVGAGI (reference sequence). The CDR3 sequence is 14 residues long. V gave up 5 bases and J gave up 10 bases; unmatched junction bases: 7. DNA for the CDR3: TGTGCCAGCAGTCCGGACAGGGCTGGGTCACCCCTCCACTTT. Protein product: CASSPDRAGSPLHF.

The rearrangement links TRBV19 to TRBJ2-1, with D unresolved. This CDR3 has 13 amino acids. Per germline, CDR1 LNHDA and CDR2 SQIVND (reference sequence). Trimming took off 7 bases at V and 2 bases at J, with 9 bases between the two ends. CDR3 amino acids: CASTPGPYNEQFF. CDR3 sequence (DNA): TGTGCCAGTACCCCCGGCCCCTACAATGAGCAGTTCTTC.

This chain uses TRBV7-8 with TRBJ1-6, with D maybe TRBD1 (6 bases). Germline CDR1 and CDR2: SGHVS and FQNEAQ. This CDR3 has 16 amino acids. Trimming shortened V by 2 bases and J by 2 bases, and 10 bases separated the two germline ends. The CDR3 DNA sequence: TGTGCCAGCAGCTTACAGGGGAGGACCTATAATTCACCCCTCCACTTT. This gives the protein CASSLQGRTYNSPLHF. Drawing the rest from reference TRBV7-8 and TRBJ1-6, the complete variable domain is GAGVSQSPRYKVAKRGQDVALRCDPISGHVSLFWYQQALGQGPEFLTYFQNEAQLDKSGLPSDRFFAERPEGSVSTLKIQRTQQEDSAVYLCASSLQGRTYNSPLHFGNGTRLTVT.

CDR3 sequence: CASSLEGNLFYGYTF. CDR3 coding DNA: TGCGCCAGCAGCTTGGAGGGCAATCTATTCTATGGCTACACCTTC. The chain is built from TRBV5-1 and TRBJ1-2; no reliable D call. Per the germline V gene, CDR1 is SGHRS and CDR2 is YFSETQ. CDR3 length: 15 residues. The V end was cut by 0 bases, the J end by 4 bases, with 13 bases between. Using reference TRBV5-1 and TRBJ1-2 for the parts outside the CDR3, the full variable domain is KAGVTQTPRYLIKTRGQQVTLSCSPISGHRSVSWYQQTPGQGLQFLFEYFSETQRNKGNFPGRFSGRQFSNSRSEMNVSTLELGDSALYLCASSLEGNLFYGYTFGSGTRLTVV.

This clone appeared once. The rearrangement uses TRBV19 and TRBJ2-5, with no clear D. Trimming pared 2 bases from V and 2 bases from J, leaving 18 bases between. Germline V lookup: CDR1 LNHDA, CDR2 SQIVND (reference sequence). This CDR3 spans 17 amino acids. CDR3 in amino acids: CASSISPLAREQETQYF. The CDR3 DNA follows: TGTGCCAGTAGTATAAGCCCCTTGGCGAGAGAACAAGAGACCCAGTACTTC.

V gene TRBV5-1 combines with J gene TRBJ2-1; TRBD2 matches at 9 bases. The CDR3 is 15 residues long. J was trimmed by 7 bases and V by 4 bases; bases with no gene match: 9. CDR1 is SGHRS and CDR2 is YFSETQ in the germline V gene. In DNA, the CDR3 is TGCGCCAGCAGCCCAGCACTAGCGGGCGAAAATGAGCAGTTCTTC. It specifies CASSPALAGENEQFF. The variable domain in full, completed from reference TRBV5-1 and TRBJ2-1, reads KAGVTQTPRYLIKTRGQQVTLSCSPISGHRSVSWYQQTPGQGLQFLFEYFSETQRNKGNFPGRFSGRQFSNSRSEMNVSTLELGDSALYLCASSPALAGENEQFFGPGTRLTVL.

This clone appeared a single time. V usage is TRBV6-6 and J usage is TRBJ1-1; 11 nucleotides agree with TRBD1. V dropped 7 bases and J dropped 4; count of bases not matched to a gene: 8. The germline gives CDR1 MNHNY, CDR2 SVGAGI (reference sequence). The CDR3 consists of 15 residues. CDR3 nucleotides: TGTGCCAGCACCGAGGCCGGGACAGGGGGCACTGAAGCTTTCTTT. Translated, it gives CASTEAGTGGTEAFF.

The chain couples TRBV11-3 to TRBJ1-1; perhaps TRBD1 as D (6 bases). The CDR3 covers 15 residues. Trimming took 5 bases from V and 2 from J, leaving 15 bases between them. Germline CDR1 reads SGHNT; CDR2 reads YENEEA. CDR3 loop: CASSKGRGINTEAFF. In nucleotides, the CDR3 is TGTGCCAGCAGCAAAGGGAGGGGGATAAACACTGAAGCTTTCTTT.

The CDR3 loop is CASSLGTTYEQYF. As DNA, the CDR3 is TGTGCCAGCAGCTTAGGGACTACTTACGAGCAGTACTTC. This chain uses TRBV7-6 with TRBJ2-7, with D perhaps matching TRBD2 (6 bases). Trimming pared 1 base from V and 4 bases from J, leaving 8 bases between. Germline values: CDR1 SGHVS, CDR2 FNYEAQ. This CDR3 spans 13 amino acids.

This clone was seen once. V is TRBV28 and J is TRBJ2-3; the match to TRBD2 covers 9 bases. After removal of 2 bases from V and 5 bases from J, the junction contained 5 bases not matched to a gene. This CDR3 is 15 amino acids long. Germline-derived CDR1 and CDR2 are MDHEN and SYDVKM. Here the CDR3 reads CASSLAGGLGDTQYF. In DNA, the CDR3 is TGTGCCAGCAGTTTAGCGGGGGGGCTGGGAGATACGCAGTATTTT.

This chain links TRBV15 with TRBJ2-1; tentative D call: TRBD2 (6 bases). Germline CDR1 LNHNV, CDR2 YYDKDF (reference sequence). The CDR3 has 17 residues. The germline V and J ends were trimmed by 0 bases and 4 bases, with 16 bases remaining between them. The CDR3 bases are TGTGCCACCAGCAGAGATCCTGGCGGGGTACTGTACAATGAGCAGTTCTTC. Its protein product is CATSRDPGGVLYNEQFF.

The chain carries TRBV2 and TRBJ1-2; no clear D. This CDR3 has 13 residues. Trimming cost V 8 bases and J 1 base, with 11 bases left between them. Germline lookup yields CDR1 SNHLY and CDR2 FYNNEI. The CDR3 DNA reads TGTGCCAGCTCGGGTACCTTTAACTATGGCTACACCTTC. Encoded protein: CASSGTFNYGYTF.

This rearrangement joins TRBV14 to TRBJ2-7, with TRBD1 identical over 8 bases. J gave up 5 bases and V 6 bases, and 6 bases lay outside the gene matches. CDR1 and CDR2 from the germline V gene are SGHDN and FVKESK. This CDR3 region has 13 residues. For the CDR3, the DNA is TGTGCCAGCAGACGGACAGGGAATCACGAGCAGTACTTC. Its protein product is CASRRTGNHEQYF.

The chain employs TRBV11-3 and TRBJ2-5; TRBD2 aligns across 9 bases. Germline V gene sequence: CDR1 SGHNT, CDR2 YENEEA. This CDR3 is 16 amino acids long. With V trimmed by 4 bases and J by 5 bases, 11 bases remained unmatched. CDR3 DNA sequence: TGTGCCAGCAGCTCGGGGACTCGTAGCGGGAGTGAGACCCAGTACTTC. Translation gives CASSSGTRSGSETQYF.

V gene TRBV5-1 combines with J gene TRBJ2-7; possible D gene TRBD1, 6 bases. CDR1 is SGHRS, CDR2 YFSETQ, per germline. This CDR3 comprises 16 residues. V lost 5 bases to trimming and J lost 0 bases, with 18 bases between them. The CDR3, as DNA: TGCGCCAGCAGTCGGTCCACCGGGACAAACTCCTACGAGCAGTACTTC. Encoded protein: CASSRSTGTNSYEQYF.

This clone has only one observation. This chain uses TRBV5-6 with TRBJ2-7, with a tentative D call TRBD2 (6 bases). The CDR3 is 12 amino acids. Germline V gives CDR1 SGHDT, CDR2 YYEEEE. The V and J ends lost 3 bases and 5 bases respectively, with 9 bases between them. This CDR3 is CASSWSGDEQYF. The DNA for the CDR3 is TGTGCCAGCAGCTGGTCGGGGGACGAGCAGTACTTC.